Below are 28 T cell receptor beta chains sequenced from a single sample in a study of Ad26.COV2.S vaccination and SARS-CoV-2 variants. Indicated treatment: 15 to 20 received Ad26.COV2.S at low or high dose, single or two shots; roughly five received placebo; per-sample allocation not given. Sampling happened 63 days after the first vaccine or placebo injection. Repertoires were generated with immunoSEQ multiplex PCR, while TCRdb's copy carries only in-frame clones and drops some. The profile covers a few hundred thousand clones, with around 90% appearing a single time and around 3.5% taken by the ten largest. The sample was peripheral blood, taken in a trial of Ad26.COV2.S vaccine versus placebo. The source of these receptors is a person between 18 and 60 years old who received the Ad26.COV2.S COVID-19 vaccine or a placebo.

This sequence joins TRBV7-6 and TRBJ2-5, with 8 bases aligning to TRBD2. The CDR3 spans 16 residues. V lost 2 bases to trimming and J lost 1 base; unmatched junction nucleotides: 6. Germline assignment: CDR1 SGHVS and CDR2 FNYEAQ. The CDR3 loop reads CASSLLGRGAQETQYF. CDR3 sequence (DNA): TGTGCCAGCAGCTTACTTGGGCGGGGGGCCCAAGAGACCCAGTACTTC.

The chain links TRBV5-8 to TRBJ2-5; D is perhaps TRBD1 (6 bases). The CDR3 consists of 15 residues. Trimming removed 7 bases from V and 5 bases from J, with 21 bases in between. Germline CDR1 and CDR2: SGHTS and YDEGEE. CDR3 protein: CASQLSGTNRETQYF. The CDR3 DNA reads as TGTGCCAGCCAGCTCTCCGGGACAAACCGGGAGACCCAGTACTTC.

The chain carries TRBV30 and TRBJ1-3; D is ambiguous. The CDR3 is 13 residues long. The germline CDR1 and CDR2 sequences are GTSNPN and SVGIG (reference sequence). Trimming took 3 bases from V and 3 from J, leaving 9 bases between them. CDR3 in amino acids: CAWSQAFGNTIYF. The CDR3 DNA is TGTGCCTGGAGCCAGGCTTTTGGAAACACCATATATTTT.

V gene TRBV19 combines with J gene TRBJ1-4; D call uncertain. The CDR3 sequence is 14 residues long. Germline V gene lookup returns CDR1 LNHDA and CDR2 SQIVND (reference sequence). The V end lost 3 bases, the J end lost 3 bases, and 8 bases lay between the germline ends. CDR3: CASSIGGANEKLFF. CDR3 bases: TGTGCCAGTAGTATCGGTGGGGCTAATGAAAAACTGTTTTTT.

V is TRBV5-1 and J is TRBJ1-6; tentative D call: TRBD1 (5 bases). The CDR3 contains 16 residues. Trimming shortened V by 1 base and J by 5 bases, and 13 bases separated the two germline ends. Germline loops: CDR1 SGHRS, CDR2 YFSETQ. The CDR3 nucleotides read TGCGCCAGCAGCTTGACGCCTAGCAGGGATAATTCACCCCTCCACTTT. Amino acid sequence: CASSLTPSRDNSPLHF.

This chain joins TRBV6-5 and TRBJ2-1; possible D gene TRBD2, 6 bases. Germline CDR1 MNHEY, CDR2 SVGAGI. V was shortened by 6 bases and J by 1 base, with 13 bases between the two germline ends. The CDR3 runs to 15 residues. CDR3 sequence (DNA): TGTGCCAGCAGCAACCCGGGACTTTCCTACAATGAGCAGTTCTTC. It codes for CASSNPGLSYNEQFF.

The rearrangement links TRBV27 to TRBJ2-2; TRBD1 matches 9 bases. Unmatched junction bases numbered 4, after V lost 2 bases and J lost 0 bases. This CDR3 is built from 17 residues. The germline gives CDR1 MNHEY, CDR2 SMNVEV (reference sequence). The DNA of the CDR3 is TGTGCCAGCAGTTTACTGGGACAGGGCGCGAACACCGGGGAGCTGTTTTTT. It translates to CASSLLGQGANTGELFF.

This clone was seen just once. The chain combines TRBV6-2 or TRBV6-3 with TRBJ1-2, with unresolved D. V was pared by 6 bases and J by 3 bases, with 8 bases between. Germline-derived CDR1 and CDR2 are MNHEY and SVGEGT. The CDR3 sequence is 12 residues long. In DNA, the CDR3 is TGTGCCAGCAGCGGGGTTGACTATGGCTACACCTTC. Protein: CASSGVDYGYTF.

V usage is TRBV6-4 and J usage is TRBJ1-1; D is perhaps TRBD1 (6 bases). Germline CDR1 reads MRHNA; CDR2 reads SNTAGT. CDR3 length: 15 amino acids. V was shortened by 6 bases and J by 1 base, with 15 bases between the two germline ends. For the CDR3, the DNA is TGTGCCAGCAGCGACCTCGGACAGAAGAACACTGAAGCTTTCTTT. This codes for CASSDLGQKNTEAFF.

The chain combines TRBV3-1 (or the pseudogene TRBV3-2) with TRBJ2-1, with D perhaps matching TRBD1 or TRBD2 (5 bases each). The germline V gene has CDR1 LGHDT and CDR2 YNNKEL (reference sequence). There are 15 residues in the CDR3. Trimming left V 4 bases short and J 0 bases short, with 10 bases between. The DNA for the CDR3 is TGTGCCAGCAGCCGGGGGACGAGCTCCTACAATGAGCAGTTCTTC. Its translation: CASSRGTSSYNEQFF.

The chain recombines TRBV12-3 or TRBV12-4 with TRBJ1-2; possibly TRBD1 for D (6 bases). The CDR3 covers 13 residues. V was pared by 6 bases and J by 4 bases, with 12 bases between. In DNA form, the CDR3 reads TGTGCCAGCAGGAAACAGGGTGGCTATGGCTACACCTTC. It encodes CASRKQGGYGYTF.

The chain combines TRBV30 with TRBJ2-1, with a possible D match to TRBD1 (6 bases). The CDR3 is 14 residues long. Trimming stripped 4 bases from V and 1 base from J, with 11 bases between. Germline loops: CDR1 GTSNPN, CDR2 SVGIG (reference sequence). The CDR3 coding sequence is TGTGCCTGGATCAAGGGGGTGTCCTACAATGAGCAGTTCTTC. Translating gives CAWIKGVSYNEQFF.

This chain links TRBV4-1 with TRBJ2-5; the match to TRBD1 covers 11 bases. The CDR3 contains 15 residues. The trim removed 2 bases at V and 4 bases at J, leaving 3 bases unmatched. Germline-derived CDR1 and CDR2 are MGHRA and YSYEKL. In DNA, the CDR3 is TGCGCCAGCAGCCAAACCGGGACAGGGGGAGAGACCCAGTACTTC. This gives the protein CASSQTGTGGETQYF.

This chain links TRBV3-1 (or the pseudogene TRBV3-2) with TRBJ1-5; perhaps TRBD1 as D (5 bases). This CDR3 contains 15 residues. Germline CDR1 and CDR2: LGHDT and YNNKEL (reference sequence). Trimming left V 0 bases short and J 6 bases short, with 12 bases between. DNA for the CDR3: TGTGCCAGCAGCCAAGATTCAGGGATCGGTCAGCCCCAGCATTTT. It translates to CASSQDSGIGQPQHF.

The chain uses TRBV12-3 or TRBV12-4 and TRBJ1-5, with TRBD1 as a possible D gene (5 bases). V lost 6 bases and J lost 11, with 11 bases in between. The CDR3 length is 11 residues. CDR3 nucleotides: TGTGCCAGCAGCCAGGAAGGGGCCCAGCATTTT. It encodes CASSQEGAQHF.

The chain is built from TRBV6-5 and TRBJ1-3; TRBD1 might be the D (6 bases). V was trimmed by 6 bases and J by 1 base, leaving 7 bases between them. This CDR3 spans 13 amino acids. The germline V gene has CDR1 MNHEY and CDR2 SVGAGI. In nucleotides, the CDR3 is TGTGCCAGCAGCACAGGGTCTGGAAACACCATATATTTT. This translates into CASSTGSGNTIYF.

Notes on this clone: The same CDR3 also results from other DNA sequences found in this sample. The chain is built from TRBV19 and TRBJ1-5, with a tentative D call TRBD1 (5 bases). CDR1 is LNHDA and CDR2 is SQIVND in the germline V gene (reference sequence). Trimming stripped 6 bases from V and 4 bases from J, with 7 bases between. The length of the CDR3 is 12 residues. CDR3 in amino acids: CASSRVNQPQHF. CDR3 in DNA: TGTGCCAGTAGCAGGGTAAATCAGCCCCAGCATTTT.

This chain connects TRBV4-1 to TRBJ1-5, with 8 nucleotides matching TRBD1. V was clipped by 4 bases and J by 4 bases; unmatched bases: 6. The CDR3 covers 15 residues. CDR1 and CDR2 from the germline V gene are MGHRA and YSYEKL. This CDR3 is CASSPWTGNNQPQHF. The CDR3 DNA follows: TGCGCCAGCAGCCCCTGGACAGGGAATAATCAGCCCCAGCATTTT.

CDR3: CASSLGLAGNTQYF. The CDR3, as DNA: TGTGCCAGCAGCTTGGGGCTAGCGGGGAATACGCAGTATTTT. This chain joins TRBV11-1 and TRBJ2-3; 9 bases are a match to TRBD2. V lost 3 bases and J lost 7; bases outside the gene matches: 5. The CDR3 is made up of 14 amino acids. Germline V lookup: CDR1 SGHAT, CDR2 FQDESV (reference sequence).

This clone was picked up a small number of times. This chain links TRBV5-1 with TRBJ2-2, with D possibly matching TRBD2 (7 bases). CDR1 and CDR2 from the germline V gene are SGHRS and YFSETQ. CDR3 length: 12 residues. V lost 9 bases to trimming and J lost 5 bases, with 11 bases between them. In DNA form, the CDR3 reads TGCGCCACGGGGGGCCGGACCGGGGAGCTGTTTTTT. Residues: CATGGRTGELFF.

The V call is TRBV5-1, the J call TRBJ1-1; D perhaps matches TRBD1 (6 bases). Germline CDR1 and CDR2: SGHRS and YFSETQ. V lost 4 bases, J lost 1 base, and 14 bases lay in between. CDR3 size: 15 residues. The CDR3 region has the DNA TGCGCCAGCAGCATAGGGACATTACAGAACACTGAAGCTTTCTTT. It translates to CASSIGTLQNTEAFF.

V and J are TRBV7-2 and TRBJ2-7; 10 bases align to TRBD1. J lost 4 bases, V lost 5 bases, and 5 bases had no gene match. The CDR3 has 14 residues. The V gene's germline CDR1 is SGHTA and CDR2 FQGNSA. CDR3 amino acids: CASSPGTGEYEQYF. The DNA of the CDR3 is TGTGCCAGCAGCCCCGGGACAGGGGAATACGAGCAGTACTTC.

This rearrangement joins TRBV7-2 to TRBJ2-1; the match to TRBD2 covers 8 bases. The J segment lost 3 bases and the V segment lost 4 bases, leaving 5 bases of the junction unmatched. Germline lookup yields CDR1 SGHTA and CDR2 FQGNSA. The CDR3 has 15 amino acids. CDR3 coding DNA: TGTGCCAGCAGCTCGGATAGCGGGGACTACAATGAGCAGTTCTTC. Residues: CASSSDSGDYNEQFF.

This clone came up a few times. This chain uses TRBV18 with TRBJ1-1, with D perhaps matching TRBD1 (5 bases). Trimming took off 3 bases at V and 0 bases at J, with 17 bases between the two ends. This CDR3 contains 17 residues. Germline lookup yields CDR1 KGHSH and CDR2 LQKENI. CDR3 sequence: CASSPRKQVYMNTEAFF. The CDR3 nucleotides read TGTGCCAGCTCACCCCGGAAACAGGTTTACATGAACACTGAAGCTTTCTTT.

The chain carries TRBV14 and TRBJ2-7; 11 bases fit TRBD1. Germline V gene sequence: CDR1 SGHDN, CDR2 FVKESK. J gave up 3 bases and V 2 bases, and 3 bases lay outside the gene matches. The CDR3 sequence is 15 residues long. The CDR3 region has the DNA TGTGCCAGCAGCCAACTGGACAGGGGGCTCTACGAGCAGTACTTC. Translation: CASSQLDRGLYEQYF.

The CDR3 loop reads CASSPLISGELFF. CDR3 DNA sequence: TGTGCCAGCAGCCCTTTGATAAGCGGGGAGCTGTTTTTT. The chain has TRBV27 and TRBJ2-2; D remains ambiguous. Trimming removed 6 bases from V and 7 bases from J, with 12 bases in between. This CDR3 region has 13 residues. The germline gives CDR1 MNHEY, CDR2 SMNVEV (reference sequence).

The chain is built from TRBV6-6 and TRBJ2-7; D ambiguous. The germline gives CDR1 MNHNY, CDR2 SVGAGI (reference sequence). The CDR3 is 12 amino acids. V was shortened by 4 bases and J by 3 bases, with 7 bases between the two germline ends. The CDR3 here is CASSSPGYEQYF. The CDR3 region has the DNA TGTGCCAGCAGTTCCCCAGGCTACGAGCAGTACTTC.

The chain carries TRBV25-1 and TRBJ1-5, with TRBD1 as a possible D gene (6 bases). V lost 4 bases to trimming and J lost 3 bases, with 10 bases between them. The CDR3 is 14 residues long. CDR1 and CDR2 (germline): MGHDK, SYGVNS. The CDR3, as DNA: TGTGCCAGCAGTGGACAGGCGGCCAATCAGCCCCAGCATTTT. Translation: CASSGQAANQPQHF.